The entry below gives a single TCR beta chain sequence along with its context. What it binds is unknown. The entry originates in a study of Graves' ophthalmopathy and Graves' hyperthyroidism. CDR1 and CDR2 (germline): SGHRS, YFSETQ. This CDR3 comprises 16 residues. V gave up 3 bases and J gave up 4 bases; unmatched junction bases: 9. Study-wide results and limits: Ophthalmopathy cases were distinguished from stable hyperthyroidism by a 13-signature model, reaching 85% to 90% sensitivity and roughly 81% specificity. Clonotypes were expanded in thyroid at above 0.001 frequency, and most also appeared in blood.

CDR3 regions of TCR beta were amplified from RNA transcripts. First-round RT-PCR used HTBI primers; second-round multiplex PCR followed. MiXCR was run by TCRdb on the multiplex PCR reads, yielding one entry per CDR3 protein. Among around 1,000,000 distinct CDR3 sequences listed, less than 45% were seen once. The sequence was obtained from an adult man with Graves' hyperthyroidism. The source material was peripheral blood or thyroid tissue (not recorded which). The chain is built from TRBV5-1 and TRBJ2-7, with 11 bases that match TRBD1. CDR3 in amino acids: CASSSDTGTGGYEQYF. The CDR3 coding sequence is TGCGCCAGCAGCTCGGACACCGGGACAGGGGGTTACGAGCAGTACTTC.